This TCR beta chain came from a study of cytomegalovirus exposure and HLA in healthy donors. Study-level findings and limits: In terms of immune exposure information, only CMV serostatus was available.

Points on this clone: Its antigen is not identified.

In germline, CDR1 is MGHRA, CDR2 YSYEKL. CDR3 length: 13 residues. Trimming took 8 bases from V and 5 from J, leaving 13 bases between them. The PCR contained 60 Vbeta and 13 Jbeta primers. Here immunoSEQ multiplex PCR was the method, and the copy in TCRdb shows in-frame clones only, minus some. The top ten hold around 4% of the sample, which has under 250,000 clones, 78% seen once. The clonotype originates from a male donor in good health and CMV-seronegative. The sequenced sample consisted of PBMCs. The gene calls are TRBV4-1 and TRBJ1-5, with TRBD1 as a possible D gene (5 bases). CDR3 in DNA: TGCGCCAGCTCAGGGAGGTTCGATCAGCCCCAGCATTTT. Encoded protein: CASSGRFDQPQHF.